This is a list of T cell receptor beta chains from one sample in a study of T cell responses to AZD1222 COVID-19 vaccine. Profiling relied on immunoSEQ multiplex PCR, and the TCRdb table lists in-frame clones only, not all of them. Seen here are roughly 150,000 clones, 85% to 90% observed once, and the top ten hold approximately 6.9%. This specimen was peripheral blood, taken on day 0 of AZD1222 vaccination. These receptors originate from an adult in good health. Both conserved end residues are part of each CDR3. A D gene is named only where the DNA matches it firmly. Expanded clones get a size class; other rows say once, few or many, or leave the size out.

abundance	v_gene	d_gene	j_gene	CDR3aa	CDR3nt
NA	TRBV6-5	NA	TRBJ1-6	CASSYVGGKDSPLHF	TGTGCCAGCAGTTACGTAGGGGGTAAGGATTCACCCCTCCACTTT
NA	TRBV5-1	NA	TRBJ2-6	CASSLEDPGTLTGANVLTF	TGCGCCAGCAGCTTGGAAGATCCAGGGACGCTTACTGGGGCCAACGTCCTGACTTTC
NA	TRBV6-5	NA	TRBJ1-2	CASSPRQNYGYTF	TGTGCCAGCAGTCCCCGACAGAACTATGGCTACACCTTC
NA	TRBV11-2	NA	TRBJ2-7	CASSDLRVSSYEQYF	TGTGCCAGCAGCGATTTGCGGGTGAGCTCCTACGAGCAGTACTTC
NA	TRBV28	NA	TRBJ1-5	CASSVSNQPQHF	TGTGCCAGCTCGGTGTCCAATCAGCCCCAGCATTTT
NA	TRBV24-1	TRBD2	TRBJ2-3	CATSDIGRGGGAGTDTQYF	TGTGCCACCAGTGATATTGGTCGTGGCGGGGGGGCTGGCACAGATACGCAGTATTTT
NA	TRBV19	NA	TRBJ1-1	CASSIARAAPEAFF	TGTGCCAGTAGTATAGCCAGGGCAGCCCCTGAAGCTTTCTTT
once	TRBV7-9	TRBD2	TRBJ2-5	CASRTPGLAGGREMGTQYF	TGTGCCAGCAGGACCCCGGGACTAGCGGGGGGGCGGGAGATGGGGACCCAGTACTTC
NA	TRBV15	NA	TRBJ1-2	CATSRDGTPGYTF	TGTGCCACCAGCAGAGATGGGACACCCGGCTACACCTTC
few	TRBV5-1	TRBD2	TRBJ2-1	CASSAGGSGAHYNEQFF	TGCGCCAGCAGCGCGGGGGGTTCGGGGGCCCACTACAATGAGCAGTTCTTC
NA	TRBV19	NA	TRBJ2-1	CASKRAIPSGNEQFF	TGTGCCAGCAAGCGGGCGATTCCTTCGGGCAATGAGCAGTTCTTC
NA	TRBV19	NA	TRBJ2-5	CASSIGVQETQYF	TGTGCCAGTAGTATAGGAGTCCAAGAGACCCAGTACTTC
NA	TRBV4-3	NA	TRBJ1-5	CASSQVRGGNQPQHF	TGCGCCAGCAGCCAAGTACGGGGAGGCAATCAGCCCCAGCATTTT